Presented here are 20 T cell receptor beta chains from one specimen sequenced in a study of blood T cells in healthy people across ages. For the second PCR, which ran for about 6 to 11 cycles, a sample-barcoded 5' primer and a J-beta primer mix were used. TCRdb independently ran MiXCR on the 5' RACE reads; one entry per CDR3 protein. The sample records 1 million or so distinct CDR3 sequences, under 30% being singletons. These sequences were also reported in another study, on T cells of mothers and their children.

Sequenced input: blood. The receptors derive from a girl aged 2-9 years in good health.

The rearrangement uses TRBV7-9 and TRBJ2-4; 9 positions match TRBD1. The germline V gene encodes CDR1 SEHNR and CDR2 FQNEAQ (reference sequence). The CDR3 has 14 residues. The V and J ends lost 2 bases and 9 bases, in that order; junction bases with no gene match: 5. The CDR3 DNA reads TGTGCCAGCAGCTTACGGACAGGGGAGCCCATTCAGTACTTC. Translated: CASSLRTGEPIQYF.

This clonotype was detected a few times. V gene TRBV20-1 combines with J gene TRBJ2-5, with 7 bases that match TRBD2. After removal of 0 bases from V and 4 bases from J, the junction contained 11 bases not matched to a gene. CDR1 DFQATT and CDR2 SNEGSKA come from the germline V gene (reference sequence). The length of the CDR3 is 16 residues. In nucleotides, the CDR3 is TGCAGTGCTAGAGAAGCTAGCGGCCAGTATTCAGAGACCCAGTACTTC. It codes for CSAREASGQYSETQYF.

This clonotype occurred a few times. A much larger clone sits a single nucleotide away, making a read error possible. V and J are TRBV4-3 and TRBJ2-7, with 9 bases fitting TRBD1. From germline, CDR1 is LGHNA and CDR2 YSLEER. The CDR3 extends over 15 amino acids. V lost 0 bases, J lost 5 bases, and 5 bases stayed unmatched. CDR3 in DNA: TGCGCCAGCAGCCAAGAAGGGACAGGGTTCGACGAGCAGTACTTC. Encoded protein: CASSQEGTGFDEQYF.

The chain is built from TRBV5-1 and TRBJ2-5; TRBD2 matches 7 bases. The germline CDR1 and CDR2 sequences are SGHRS and YFSETQ. The ends lost 4 bases at V and 4 bases at J; junction bases unmatched: 10. The CDR3 runs to 15 residues. CDR3: CASSLYGGMRETQYF. CDR3 coding DNA: TGCGCCAGCAGCCTATACGGGGGGATGAGAGAGACCCAGTACTTC.

This clonotype was seen more than once but under ten times. The V and J genes are TRBV29-1 and TRBJ2-4; tentatively, D is TRBD2 (5 bases). This CDR3 has 16 amino acids. V was shortened by 6 bases and J by 0 bases, with 18 bases between the two germline ends. The germline gives CDR1 SQVTM, CDR2 ANQGSEA. CDR3 loop: CSVSDWIQLAKNIQYF. The CDR3 coding sequence is TGCAGCGTGTCGGACTGGATACAACTAGCCAAAAACATTCAGTACTTC.

In this sample, this clonotype turned up a few times. The J gene is TRBJ2-5, the V gene TRBV16, with D maybe TRBD2 (5 bases). CDR1 and CDR2 (germline): KGHSY, FQNENV. Trimming removed 2 bases from V and 5 bases from J, with 18 bases in between. This CDR3 region has 16 residues. CDR3 coding DNA: TGTGCCAGCAGCCAAGTCCCGGGAACGAATGTGGAGACCCAGTACTTC. Its protein is CASSQVPGTNVETQYF.

This clonotype was observed a few times. V usage is TRBV20-1 and J usage is TRBJ2-7, with D possibly matching TRBD1 (5 bases). The CDR3 contains 12 residues. The V end lost 3 bases, the J end lost 4 bases, and 10 bases lay between the germline ends. CDR1 and CDR2 from the germline V gene are DFQATT and SNEGSKA (reference sequence). The CDR3 DNA sequence: TGCAGTGCTAGCCAGGGTGTATACGAGCAGTACTTC. Protein: CSASQGVYEQYF.

This clonotype was detected only a few times. A clone one base away is much larger, so this may be a read error. This chain links TRBV20-1 with TRBJ2-7; D unclear. The length of the CDR3 is 16 residues. V shed 1 base and J shed 2 bases, with 18 bases lying between them. CDR1 is DFQATT and CDR2 is SNEGSKA in the germline V gene (reference sequence). The CDR3 sequence: CSARGRRLGLTYEQYF. CDR3 bases: TGCAGTGCTAGAGGTCGTCGGTTGGGCCTAACCTACGAGCAGTACTTC.

The chain recombines TRBV28 with TRBJ2-7; the D gene is possibly TRBD2 (6 bases). In germline, CDR1 is MDHEN, CDR2 SYDVKM. This CDR3 has 15 residues. Trimming cost V 3 bases and J 0 bases, with 12 bases left between them. In DNA form, the CDR3 reads TGTGCCAGCAGTTTTCGGGGACTCCCCTCCTACGAGCAGTACTTC. Amino acid sequence: CASSFRGLPSYEQYF. The variable domain in full, with the rest retrieved from reference TRBV28 and TRBJ2-7, is DVKVTQSSRYLVKRTGEKVFLECVQDMDHENMFWYRQDPGLGLRLIYFSYDVKMKEKGDIPEGYSVSREKKERFSLILESASTNQTSMYLCASSFRGLPSYEQYFGPGTRLTVT.

This clonotype was counted between two and nine times. The chain employs TRBV6-6 and TRBJ1-2; D call uncertain. Germline-derived CDR1 and CDR2 are MNHNY and SVGAGI (reference sequence). The V gene lost 2 bases and the J gene lost 0 bases, with 7 bases spanning the gap. This CDR3 has 14 residues. The CDR3 region is CASSYAPTNYGYTF. The CDR3 DNA sequence: TGTGCCAGCAGTTACGCCCCCACTAACTATGGCTACACCTTC.

Points on this clonotype: Compared with germline, one end of the junction differs, possibly owing to a read error. This chain connects TRBV4-3 to TRBJ2-5; D unresolved. The CDR3 has 13 residues. The germline V gene encodes CDR1 LGHNA and CDR2 YSLEER. This chain's CDR3 is CASSKERQETQYF. DNA for the CDR3: TGCGCCAGCAGCAAAGAAAGGCAAGAGACCCAGTACTTC.

This clonotype came up a few times. The chain recombines TRBV5-1 with TRBJ2-2, with TRBD2 identical over 7 bases. The J segment lost 0 bases and the V segment lost 0 bases, leaving 5 bases of the junction unmatched. The length of the CDR3 is 17 residues. CDR1 is SGHRS, CDR2 YFSETQ, per germline. CDR3 sequence reads: CASSLDLGGANTGELFF. For the CDR3, the DNA is TGCGCCAGCAGCTTGGATCTGGGAGGGGCGAACACCGGGGAGCTGTTTTTT.

The J gene is TRBJ2-3, the V gene TRBV20-1; 9 nucleotides align to TRBD2. V lost 0 bases and J lost 2; bases outside the gene matches: 12. The V gene's germline CDR1 is DFQATT and CDR2 SNEGSKA (reference sequence). The CDR3 extends over 18 amino acids. The CDR3 loop reads CSARDTLFSSGDTDTQYF. The CDR3 DNA reads TGCAGTGCTAGAGATACTCTGTTTTCTAGCGGGGACACAGATACGCAGTATTTT.

CDR3 loop: CASSWDSVETQYF. The DNA of the CDR3 is TGTGCCAGCAGTTGGGACTCTGTGGAGACCCAGTACTTC. V usage is TRBV12-3 or TRBV12-4 and J usage is TRBJ2-5; D is perhaps TRBD2 (6 bases). The CDR3 totals 13 residues. The V gene lost 4 bases and the J gene lost 5 bases, with 11 bases spanning the gap.

There are a few counts of this clonotype. The chain links TRBV7-3 to TRBJ1-6; no definite D call. This CDR3 comprises 15 residues. V dropped 5 bases and J dropped 0 bases, with 8 bases sitting between them. The germline gives CDR1 SGHTA, CDR2 FQGTGA. The CDR3 is CASSHESSYNSPLHF. CDR3 in DNA: TGTGCCAGCAGCCACGAGAGCTCCTATAATTCACCCCTCCACTTT.

Turning to this clonotype: An end of the junction differs from the germline gene, which may be a read error. The J gene is TRBJ2-1, the V gene TRBV3-1; TRBD1 matches at 9 bases. The CDR3 spans 18 residues. Germline CDR1 is LGHDT and CDR2 is YNNKEL (reference sequence). The CDR3, as DNA: TGTGCCAGCGGCCAACGTACCCAAGGGACAGGGAGCTACAATGAGCAGTTCTTC. Amino acids: CASGQRTQGTGSYNEQFF.

V is TRBV2 and J is TRBJ1-4; no reliable D call. Trimming removed 1 base at V and 6 bases at J, with 9 bases between. The CDR3 loop spans 14 amino acids. CDR1 is SNHLY and CDR2 is FYNNEI in the germline V gene. CDR3 protein: CASSEEVDYEKLFF. The CDR3 region has the DNA TGTGCCAGCAGTGAAGAAGTCGATTATGAAAAACTGTTTTTT. The full variable domain, in which reference TRBV2 and TRBJ1-4 provide the parts outside the CDR3, is EPEVTQTPSHQVTQMGQEVILRCVPISNHLYFYWYRQILGQKVEFLVSFYNNEISEKSEIFDDQFSVERPDGSNFTLKIRSTKLEDSAMYFCASSEEVDYEKLFFGSGTQLSVL.

This clonotype appeared a single time. The V and J genes are TRBV12-3 or TRBV12-4 and TRBJ2-1; 8 bases map to TRBD1. The better agreement between TRBJ2-7 and the DNA end casts doubt on the J call. This CDR3 contains 14 residues. The CDR3 loop reads CASSLGTGPVEQYF. DNA for the CDR3: TGTGCCAGCAGTTTAGGGACAGGGCCTGTTGAGCAGTACTTC.

The V call is TRBV29-1, the J call TRBJ1-1; no reliable D call. The V and J ends lost 4 bases and 5 bases respectively, with 17 bases between them. From germline, CDR1 is SQVTM and CDR2 ANQGSEA. The CDR3 spans 14 residues. This CDR3 is CSVVQVKRWTEAFF. The CDR3 DNA sequence: TGCAGCGTTGTGCAGGTCAAGAGGTGGACTGAAGCTTTCTTT.

This chain links TRBV6-2 or TRBV6-3 with TRBJ1-5, with D hard to call. Germline assignment: CDR1 MNHEY and CDR2 SVGEGT. Trimming shortened V by 9 bases and J by 7 bases, and 25 bases separated the two germline ends. The CDR3 spans 16 residues. CDR3 sequence (DNA): TGTGCCAGTATAAGAGACAATGGGGTAGGATTGCAGCCCCAGCATTTT. This codes for CASIRDNGVGLQPQHF.